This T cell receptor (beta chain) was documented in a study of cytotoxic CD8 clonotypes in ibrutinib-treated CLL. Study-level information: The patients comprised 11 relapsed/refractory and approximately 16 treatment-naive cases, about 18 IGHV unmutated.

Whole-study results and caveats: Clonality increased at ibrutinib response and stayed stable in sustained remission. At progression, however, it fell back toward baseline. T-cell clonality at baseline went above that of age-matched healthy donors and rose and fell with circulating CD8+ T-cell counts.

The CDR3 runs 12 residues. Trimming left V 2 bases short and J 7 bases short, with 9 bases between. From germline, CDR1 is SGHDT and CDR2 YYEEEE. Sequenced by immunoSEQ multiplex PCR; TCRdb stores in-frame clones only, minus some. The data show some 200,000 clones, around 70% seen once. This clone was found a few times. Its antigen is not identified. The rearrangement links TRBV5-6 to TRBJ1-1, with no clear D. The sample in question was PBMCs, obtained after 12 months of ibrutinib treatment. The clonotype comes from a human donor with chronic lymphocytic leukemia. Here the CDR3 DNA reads TGTGCCAGCAGCTTTCTTGGAAGTGAAGCTTTCTTT. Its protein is CASSFLGSEAFF.